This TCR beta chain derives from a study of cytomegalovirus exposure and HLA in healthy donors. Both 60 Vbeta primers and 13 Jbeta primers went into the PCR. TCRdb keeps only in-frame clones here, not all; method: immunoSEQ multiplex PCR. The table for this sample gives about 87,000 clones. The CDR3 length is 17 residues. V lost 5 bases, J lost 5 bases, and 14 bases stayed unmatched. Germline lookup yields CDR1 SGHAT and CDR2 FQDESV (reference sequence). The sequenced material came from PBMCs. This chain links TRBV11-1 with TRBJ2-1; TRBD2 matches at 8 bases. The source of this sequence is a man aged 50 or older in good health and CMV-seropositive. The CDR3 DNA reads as TGTGCCAGCAGCACGCGAACTCTAGCGGGTCCCAACAATGAGCAGTTCTTC. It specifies CASSTRTLAGPNNEQFF.